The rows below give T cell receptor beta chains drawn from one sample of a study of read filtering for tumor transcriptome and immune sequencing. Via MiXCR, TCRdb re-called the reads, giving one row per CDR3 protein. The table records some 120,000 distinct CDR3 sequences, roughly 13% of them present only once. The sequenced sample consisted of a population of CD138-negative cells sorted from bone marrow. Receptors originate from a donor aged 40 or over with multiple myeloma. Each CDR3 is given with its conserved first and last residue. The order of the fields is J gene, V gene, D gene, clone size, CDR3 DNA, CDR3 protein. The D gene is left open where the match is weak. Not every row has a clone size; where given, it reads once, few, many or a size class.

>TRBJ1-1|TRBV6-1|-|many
TGTGCCAGCTTCGCCCTGAACACTGAAGCTTTCTTT
CASFALNTEAFF
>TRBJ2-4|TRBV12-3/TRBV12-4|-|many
TGTGCCAGCAGTTTTGGACTAGCCAAAAACATTCAGTACTTC
CASSFGLAKNIQYF
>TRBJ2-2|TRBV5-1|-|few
TGCGCCAGCAGCTTGGGGGAGCGAAGGACCGGGGAGCTGTTTTTT
CASSLGERRTGELFF
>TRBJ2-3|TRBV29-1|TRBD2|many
TGCAGCGTTTATGTCGGGGGGGCCGGTCGGACGCAGTATTTT
CSVYVGGAGRTQYF
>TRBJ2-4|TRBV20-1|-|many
TGCAGTGCTAGAGGTTGGGAATCTGGAGACATTCAGTACTTC
CSARGWESGDIQYF
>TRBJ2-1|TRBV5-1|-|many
TGCGCCAGCAGTCCAGGGCCTCCCCATGAGCAGTTCTTC
CASSPGPPHEQFF
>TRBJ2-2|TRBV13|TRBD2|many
TGTGCCAGCAGCCCCGTAAAAGGGGACTACCGCTACACCGGGGAGCTGTTTTTT
CASSPVKGDYRYTGELFF
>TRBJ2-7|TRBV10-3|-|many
TGTGCCATCAGTACAGACAGCTGGAACGAGCAGTACTTC
CAISTDSWNEQYF
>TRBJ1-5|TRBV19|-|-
TGTGCCAGTAGCTTCCCAGCGCGCAATCAGCCCCAGCATTTT
CASSFPARNQPQHF
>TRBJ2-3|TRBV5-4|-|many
TGTGCCAGCACCCTGATAGCGTCAGATACGCAGTATTTT
CASTLIASDTQYF
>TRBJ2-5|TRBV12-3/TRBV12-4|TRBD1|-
TGTGCCAGCAGTCCCACTGCAGGGGGCGTGGAGACCCAGTACTTC
CASSPTAGGVETQYF
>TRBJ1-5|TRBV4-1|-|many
TGCGCCAGCAGCCAAGGGATTTCCGATCAGCCCCAGCATTTT
CASSQGISDQPQHF
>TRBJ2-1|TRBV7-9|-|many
TGTGCCATCCAGCTCCGGGACGGAGTTATCAATGAGCAGTTCTTC
CAIQLRDGVINEQFF
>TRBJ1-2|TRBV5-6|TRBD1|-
TGTGCCAGCAGCCGCGGGACAGGCGAAGTAAACTATGGCTACACCTTC
CASSRGTGEVNYGYTF
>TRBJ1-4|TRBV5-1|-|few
TGCGCCAGCAGCTCCTCGGGACAAATTAATGAAAAACTGTTTTTT
CASSSSGQINEKLFF
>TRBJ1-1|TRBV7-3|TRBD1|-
TGTGCCAGCAGCTTACAGGACAGGGGGACAGCTTTCTTT
CASSLQDRGTAFF
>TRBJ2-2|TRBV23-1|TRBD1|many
TGCGCCAGCAGTCCCCCGGGACAGGGGTATTCCGGGGAGCTGTTTTTT
CASSPPGQGYSGELFF
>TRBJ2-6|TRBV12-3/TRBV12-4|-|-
TGTGCCAGCAGTCCTCCCGGCCGGGCCAACGTCCTGACTTTC
CASSPPGRANVLTF
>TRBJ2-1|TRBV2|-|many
TGTGCCAGCCGGTTTGGGGGAACAACAAGCAATGAGCAGTTCTTC
CASRFGGTTSNEQFF
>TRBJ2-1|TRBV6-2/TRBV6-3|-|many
TGTGCCAGCAGTCTTACAGACCTAAGCTCCTACAATGAGCAGTTCTTC
CASSLTDLSSYNEQFF
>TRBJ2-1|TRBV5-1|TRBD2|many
TGCGCCAGCAGCTTTCTAGCGGGAGTGCCCAATGAGCAGTTCTTC
CASSFLAGVPNEQFF
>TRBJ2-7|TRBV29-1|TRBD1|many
TGCAGCGTTGACCTCAAGGGGGGGGACAGGGACTACGAGCAGTACTTC
CSVDLKGGDRDYEQYF
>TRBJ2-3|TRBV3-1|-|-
TGTGCCAGCAGCCAAGGCCCGTCGTCGGGAGATACGCAGTATTTT
CASSQGPSSGDTQYF
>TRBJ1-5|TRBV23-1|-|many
TGCGCCAGCAGTCGCCCCGCTCAGCAGGGAGGTCAGCCCCAGCATTTT
CASSRPAQQGGQPQHF
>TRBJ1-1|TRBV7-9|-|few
TGTGCCAGCAGCACCAGGGGTCAGAACACTGAAGCTTTCTTT
CASSTRGQNTEAFF
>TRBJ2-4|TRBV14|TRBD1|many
TGTGCCAGCAGCCAGGCCCCGGACAGGCTAGCCAAAAACATTCAGTACTTC
CASSQAPDRLAKNIQYF
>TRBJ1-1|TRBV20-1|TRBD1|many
TGCAGTGCTAGAAGGGACAGCCTGAACACTGAAGCTTTCTTT
CSARRDSLNTEAFF
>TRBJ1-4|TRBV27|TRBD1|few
TGTGCCAGCAGTTACAGGGGACGAGCTAATGAAAAACTGTTTTTT
CASSYRGRANEKLFF
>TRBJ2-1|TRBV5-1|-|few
TGCGCCAGCAGCTCCGCCGTCAGCGGGGAGCAGTTCTTC
CASSSAVSGEQFF
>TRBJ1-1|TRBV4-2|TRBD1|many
TGTGCCAGCGGAGACAGGGGGCCTACATCTCAAAACACTGAAGCTTTCTTT
CASGDRGPTSQNTEAFF
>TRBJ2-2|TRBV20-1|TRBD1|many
TGCAGTGCTAGGCCCCCGGGACAGCAAGCCGGGGAGCTGTTTTTT
CSARPPGQQAGELFF
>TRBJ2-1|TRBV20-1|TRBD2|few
TGCAGTGCTAGGGGAAGCGGGGCACTAGCGGGATACAATGAGCAGTTCTTC
CSARGSGALAGYNEQFF
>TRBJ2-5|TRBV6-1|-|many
TGTGCCAGCACCGGAGCTCTCCAAGAGACCCAGTACTTC
CASTGALQETQYF
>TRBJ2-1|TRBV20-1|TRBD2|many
TGCAGTGCTTACGTAACTAGCGGGAACTACAATGAGCAGTTCTTC
CSAYVTSGNYNEQFF
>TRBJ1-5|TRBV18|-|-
TGTGCCCGCTCACTAGGACAAGCTAATCAGCCCCAGCATTTT
CARSLGQANQPQHF
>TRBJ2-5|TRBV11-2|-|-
TGTGCCAGCAGCTTATCGGGGCTAGCCAGAGGGACCCAGTACTTC
CASSLSGLARGTQYF
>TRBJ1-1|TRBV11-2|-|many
TGTGCCAGCAGCTTATGGGGAGGGGCCACTGAAGCTTTCTTT
CASSLWGGATEAFF
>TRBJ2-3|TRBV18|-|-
TGTGCCAGCTCACCCGTGGAAGGCTACGGCACAGATACGCAGTATTTT
CASSPVEGYGTDTQYF
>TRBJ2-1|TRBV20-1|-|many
TGCAGTGCCGGTGGAAAGTACAATGAGCAGTTCTTC
CSAGGKYNEQFF
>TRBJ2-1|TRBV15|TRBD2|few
TGTGCCACCAGCAGGCCTAGCGGGAGCACCGATGAGCAGTTCTTC
CATSRPSGSTDEQFF
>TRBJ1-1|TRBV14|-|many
TGTGCCAGCAGCCAGCTGACCAACACTGAAGCTTTCTTT
CASSQLTNTEAFF
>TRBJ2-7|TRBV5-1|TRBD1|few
TGCGCCAGCAGCTTAGGACTCCACGGGACAGGGGACCACGAGCAGTACTTC
CASSLGLHGTGDHEQYF
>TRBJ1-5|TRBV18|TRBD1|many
TGTGCCAGCTCCGAGGGACAGCATAGCAATCAGCCCCAGCATTTT
CASSEGQHSNQPQHF
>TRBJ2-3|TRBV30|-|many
TGTGCCTGGAGTGTAGGGGAACAGCAGTATTTT
CAWSVGEQQYF
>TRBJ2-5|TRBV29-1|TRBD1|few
TGCAGCGTCGAAGGGACAGGGGGCATAGGAGAGACCCAGTACTTC
CSVEGTGGIGETQYF
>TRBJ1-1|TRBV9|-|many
TGTGCCAGCAGTATGGAGTCGTTTCCCCAGAACACTGAAGCTTTCTTT
CASSMESFPQNTEAFF
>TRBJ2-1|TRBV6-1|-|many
TGTGCCAGCCTTTTTTCCCGCGTTTACAATGAGCAGTTCTTC
CASLFSRVYNEQFF
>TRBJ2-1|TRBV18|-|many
TGTGCCAGCTCACCACGACAGGTCGCGGACAATGAGCAGTTCTTC
CASSPRQVADNEQFF
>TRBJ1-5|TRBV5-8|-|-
TGTGCCAGCAGCTTGAGCAGGGGAAGCAATCAGCCCCAGCATTTC
CASSLSRGSNQPQHF
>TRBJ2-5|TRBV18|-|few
TGTGCCGGCTCACCACCACAGGGGACTCAGCGACTCCAAGAGACCCAGTACTTC
CAGSPPQGTQRLQETQYF
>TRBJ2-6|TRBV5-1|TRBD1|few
TGCGCCAGCAGCTTGGGACAGGGTTTCTCTGGGGCCAACGTCCTGACTTTC
CASSLGQGFSGANVLTF
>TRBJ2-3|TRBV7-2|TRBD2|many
TGTGCCAGCAGCCTCCCGCCTAGCGGATCAGATACGCAGTATTTT
CASSLPPSGSDTQYF
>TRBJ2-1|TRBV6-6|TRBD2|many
TGTGCCAGCAGTAACCCGGGACTAGCGGGAGAAGGATCCTACAATGAGCAGTTCTTC
CASSNPGLAGEGSYNEQFF
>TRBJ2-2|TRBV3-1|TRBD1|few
TGTGCCAGCAGCGCTCCGGGACAGGGAGGCACCGGGGAGCTGTTTTTT
CASSAPGQGGTGELFF